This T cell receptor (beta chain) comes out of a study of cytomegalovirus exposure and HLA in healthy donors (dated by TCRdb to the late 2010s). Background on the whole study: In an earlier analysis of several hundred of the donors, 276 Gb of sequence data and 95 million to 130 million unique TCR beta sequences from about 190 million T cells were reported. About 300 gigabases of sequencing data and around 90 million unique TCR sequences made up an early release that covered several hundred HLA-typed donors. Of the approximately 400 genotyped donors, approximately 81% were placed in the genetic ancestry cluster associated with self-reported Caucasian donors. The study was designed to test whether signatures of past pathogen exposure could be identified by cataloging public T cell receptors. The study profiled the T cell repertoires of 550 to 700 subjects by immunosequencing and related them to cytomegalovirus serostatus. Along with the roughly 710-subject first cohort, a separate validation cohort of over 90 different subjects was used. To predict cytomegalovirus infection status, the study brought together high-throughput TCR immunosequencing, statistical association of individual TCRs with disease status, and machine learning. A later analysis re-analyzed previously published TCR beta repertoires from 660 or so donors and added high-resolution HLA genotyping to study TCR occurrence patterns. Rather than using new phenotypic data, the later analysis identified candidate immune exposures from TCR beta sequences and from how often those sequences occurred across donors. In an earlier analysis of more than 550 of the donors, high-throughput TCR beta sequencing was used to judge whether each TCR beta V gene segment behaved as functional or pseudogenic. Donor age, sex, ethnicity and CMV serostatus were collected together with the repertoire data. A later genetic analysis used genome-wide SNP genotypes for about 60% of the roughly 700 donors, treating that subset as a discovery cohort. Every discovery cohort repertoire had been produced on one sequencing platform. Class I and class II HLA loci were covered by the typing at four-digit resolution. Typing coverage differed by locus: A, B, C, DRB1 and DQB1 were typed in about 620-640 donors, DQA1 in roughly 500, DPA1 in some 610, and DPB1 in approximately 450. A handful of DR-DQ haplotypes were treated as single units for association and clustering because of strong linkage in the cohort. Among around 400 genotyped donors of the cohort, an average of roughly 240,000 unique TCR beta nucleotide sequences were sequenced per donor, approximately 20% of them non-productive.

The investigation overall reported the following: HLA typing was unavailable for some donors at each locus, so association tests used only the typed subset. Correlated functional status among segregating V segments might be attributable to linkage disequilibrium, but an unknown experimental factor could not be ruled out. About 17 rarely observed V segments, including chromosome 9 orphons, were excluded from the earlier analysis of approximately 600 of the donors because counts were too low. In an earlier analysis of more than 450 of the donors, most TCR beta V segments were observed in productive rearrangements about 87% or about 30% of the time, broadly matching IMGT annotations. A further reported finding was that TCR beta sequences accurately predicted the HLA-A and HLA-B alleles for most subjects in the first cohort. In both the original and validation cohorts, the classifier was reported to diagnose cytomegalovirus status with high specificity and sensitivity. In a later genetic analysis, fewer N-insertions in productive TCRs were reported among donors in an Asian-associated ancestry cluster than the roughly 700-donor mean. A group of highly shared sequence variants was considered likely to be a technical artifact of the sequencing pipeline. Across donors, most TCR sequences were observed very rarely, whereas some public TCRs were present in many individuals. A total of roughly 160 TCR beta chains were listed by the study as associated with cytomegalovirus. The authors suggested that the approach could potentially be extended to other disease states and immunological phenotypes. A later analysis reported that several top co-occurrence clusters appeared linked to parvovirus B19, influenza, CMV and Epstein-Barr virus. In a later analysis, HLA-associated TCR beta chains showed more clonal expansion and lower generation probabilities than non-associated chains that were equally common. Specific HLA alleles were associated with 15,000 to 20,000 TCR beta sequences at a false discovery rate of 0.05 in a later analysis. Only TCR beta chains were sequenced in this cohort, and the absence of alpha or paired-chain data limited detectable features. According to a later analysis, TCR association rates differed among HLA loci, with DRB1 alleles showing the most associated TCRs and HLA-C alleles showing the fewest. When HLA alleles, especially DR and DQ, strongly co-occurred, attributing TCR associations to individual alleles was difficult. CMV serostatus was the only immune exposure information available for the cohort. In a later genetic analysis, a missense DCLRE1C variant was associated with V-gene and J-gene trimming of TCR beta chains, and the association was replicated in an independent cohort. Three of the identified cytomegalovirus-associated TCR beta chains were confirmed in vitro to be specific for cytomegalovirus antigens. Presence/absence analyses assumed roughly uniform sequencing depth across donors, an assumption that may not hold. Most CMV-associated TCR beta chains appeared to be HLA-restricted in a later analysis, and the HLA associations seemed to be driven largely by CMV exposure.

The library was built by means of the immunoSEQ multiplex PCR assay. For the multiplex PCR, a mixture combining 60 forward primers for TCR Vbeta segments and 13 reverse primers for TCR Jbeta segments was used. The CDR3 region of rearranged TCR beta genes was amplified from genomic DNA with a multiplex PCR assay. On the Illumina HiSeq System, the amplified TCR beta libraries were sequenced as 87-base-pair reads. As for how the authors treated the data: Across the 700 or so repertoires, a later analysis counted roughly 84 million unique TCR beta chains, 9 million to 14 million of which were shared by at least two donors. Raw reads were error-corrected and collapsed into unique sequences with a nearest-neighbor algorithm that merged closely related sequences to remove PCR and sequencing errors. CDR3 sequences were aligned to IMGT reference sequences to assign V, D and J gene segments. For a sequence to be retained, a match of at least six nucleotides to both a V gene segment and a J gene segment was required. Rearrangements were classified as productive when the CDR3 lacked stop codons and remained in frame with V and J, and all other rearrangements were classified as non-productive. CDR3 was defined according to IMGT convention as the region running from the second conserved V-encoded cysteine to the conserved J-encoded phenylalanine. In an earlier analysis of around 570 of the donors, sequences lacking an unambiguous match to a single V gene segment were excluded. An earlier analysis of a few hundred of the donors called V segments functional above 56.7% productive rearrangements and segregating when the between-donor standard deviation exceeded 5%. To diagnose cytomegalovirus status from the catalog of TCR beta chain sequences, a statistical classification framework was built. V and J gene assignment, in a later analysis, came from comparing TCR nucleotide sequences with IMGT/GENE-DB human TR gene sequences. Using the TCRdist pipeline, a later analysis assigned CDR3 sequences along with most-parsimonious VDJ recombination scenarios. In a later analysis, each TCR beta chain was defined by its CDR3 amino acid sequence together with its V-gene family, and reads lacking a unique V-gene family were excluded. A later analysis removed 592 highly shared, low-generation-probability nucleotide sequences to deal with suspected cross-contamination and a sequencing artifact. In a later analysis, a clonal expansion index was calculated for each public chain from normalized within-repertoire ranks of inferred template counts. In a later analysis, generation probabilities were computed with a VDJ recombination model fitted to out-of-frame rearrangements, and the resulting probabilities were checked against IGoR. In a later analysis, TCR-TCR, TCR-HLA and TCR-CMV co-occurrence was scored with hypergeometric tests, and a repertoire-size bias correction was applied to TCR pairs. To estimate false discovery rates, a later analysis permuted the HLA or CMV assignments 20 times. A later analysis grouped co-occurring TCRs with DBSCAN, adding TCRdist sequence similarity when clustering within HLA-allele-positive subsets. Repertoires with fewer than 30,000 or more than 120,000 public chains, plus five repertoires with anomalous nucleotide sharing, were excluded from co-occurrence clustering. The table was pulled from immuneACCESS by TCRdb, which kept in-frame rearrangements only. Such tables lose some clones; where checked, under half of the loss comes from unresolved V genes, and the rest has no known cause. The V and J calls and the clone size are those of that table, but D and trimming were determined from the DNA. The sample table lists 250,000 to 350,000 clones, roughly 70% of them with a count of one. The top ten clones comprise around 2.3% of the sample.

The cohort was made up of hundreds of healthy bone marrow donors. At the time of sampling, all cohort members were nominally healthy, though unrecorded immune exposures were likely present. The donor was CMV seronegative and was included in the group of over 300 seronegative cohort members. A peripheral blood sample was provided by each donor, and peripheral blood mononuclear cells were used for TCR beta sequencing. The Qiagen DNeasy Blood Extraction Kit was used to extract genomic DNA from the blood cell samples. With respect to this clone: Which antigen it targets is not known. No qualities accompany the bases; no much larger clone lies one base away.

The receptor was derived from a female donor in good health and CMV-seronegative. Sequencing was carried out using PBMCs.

The CDR3 here reads CASSQRLGGDYEQYF. The nucleotide sequence is TGCGCCAGCAGCCAACGGCTAGGGGGAGACTACGAGCAGTACTTC. The rearranged segments are TRBV4-1 and TRBJ2-7; a tentative D call is TRBD1 (6 bases match). The V end loses 2 bases and the J end loses 3 bases, and a stretch of 14 bases separates them. The CDR3 spans 15 residues, from the cysteine through the phenylalanine. Solely the CDR3 DNA is kept, with 45 bases framed from the first base. For CDR1 and CDR2, the germline V gene lists MGHRA and YSYEKL.